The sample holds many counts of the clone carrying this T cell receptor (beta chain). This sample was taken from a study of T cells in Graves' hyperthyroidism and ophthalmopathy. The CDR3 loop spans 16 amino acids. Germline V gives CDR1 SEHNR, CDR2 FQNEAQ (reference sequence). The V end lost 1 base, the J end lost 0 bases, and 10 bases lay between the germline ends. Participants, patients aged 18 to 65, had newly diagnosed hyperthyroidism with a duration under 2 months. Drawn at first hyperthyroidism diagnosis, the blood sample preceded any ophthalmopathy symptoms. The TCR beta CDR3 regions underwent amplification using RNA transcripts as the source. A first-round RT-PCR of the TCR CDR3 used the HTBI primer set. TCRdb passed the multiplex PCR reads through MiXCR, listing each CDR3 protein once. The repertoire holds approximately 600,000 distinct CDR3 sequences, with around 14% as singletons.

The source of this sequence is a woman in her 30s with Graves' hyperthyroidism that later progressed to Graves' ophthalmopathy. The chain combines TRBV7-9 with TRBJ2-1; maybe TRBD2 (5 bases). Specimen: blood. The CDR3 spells CASSLDRESSYNEQFF. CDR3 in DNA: TGTGCCAGCAGCTTAGACCGGGAAAGCTCCTACAATGAGCAGTTCTTC.